Below are 19 T cell receptor beta chains sequenced from a single sample in a study of blood T cell repertoires in COVID-19. Assay: immunoSEQ multiplex PCR; the TCRdb copy retains only in-frame clones and omits some. Of some 140,000 clones detected, about 80% appear once; the ten largest clones hold around 10%. The sequenced material came from peripheral blood. Source of these receptors: a woman aged 55-69 years with COVID-19, enrolled during active disease.

CDR3 amino acids: CASSQDWGRNTEAFF. In DNA form, the CDR3 reads TGTGCCAGCAGCCAAGATTGGGGGCGTAACACTGAAGCTTTCTTT. The chain is built from TRBV14 and TRBJ1-1; possible D gene TRBD1, 6 bases. Trimming took off 0 bases at V and 2 bases at J, with 10 bases between the two ends. Germline values: CDR1 SGHDN, CDR2 FVKESK. The CDR3 covers 15 residues.

The gene calls are TRBV5-1 and TRBJ2-7; perhaps TRBD1 as D (5 bases). The germline V and J ends were trimmed by 0 bases and 2 bases, with 9 bases remaining between them. Looked up from germline, CDR1 is SGHRS and CDR2 is YFSETQ. This CDR3 contains 14 residues. CDR3 in amino acids: CASSLGRETYEQYF. DNA of the CDR3: TGCGCCAGCAGCTTGGGCAGGGAAACCTACGAGCAGTACTTC.

The chain is built from TRBV6-5 and TRBJ2-7; D unresolved. Trimming cost V 7 bases and J 4 bases, with 11 bases left between them. Germline V CDR1 and CDR2: MNHEY, SVGAGI. The CDR3 consists of 12 residues. CDR3 sequence reads: CASKGFGYEQYV. DNA for the CDR3: TGTGCCAGCAAAGGTTTCGGGTACGAGCAGTACGTC.

The CDR3 sequence: CASSNPGSSNYGYTF. In DNA, the CDR3 is TGTGCCAGTAGTAATCCAGGGTCAAGTAACTATGGCTACACCTTC. This chain connects TRBV19 to TRBJ1-2; D might be TRBD1 (5 bases). CDR1 is LNHDA and CDR2 is SQIVND in the germline V gene (reference sequence). Trimming shortened V by 4 bases and J by 1 base, and 13 bases separated the two germline ends. CDR3 length: 15 residues.

J is TRBJ1-1 and V is TRBV12-3 or TRBV12-4; possibly TRBD1 for D (5 bases). V was shortened by 3 bases and J by 6 bases, with 11 bases between the two germline ends. The CDR3 contains 13 residues. CDR3 DNA sequence: TGTGCCAGCAGTTTGGGGGGATGGGCTGAAGCTTTCTTT. Encoded protein: CASSLGGWAEAFF.

Written as DNA, the CDR3 is TGTGCCAGCAGTGATATAGGACTACTCTATGGCTACACCTTC. This codes for CASSDIGLLYGYTF. This rearrangement joins TRBV2 to TRBJ1-2; D ambiguous. CDR1 is SNHLY and CDR2 is FYNNEI in the germline V gene. Trimming cost V 3 bases and J 4 bases, with 12 bases left between them. This CDR3 spans 14 amino acids.

The chain is built from TRBV3-1 (or the pseudogene TRBV3-2) and TRBJ2-5; D gene unclear. The ends were cut back, 1 base at V and 2 bases at J, with 11 bases in the middle. Looked up from germline, CDR1 is LGHDT and CDR2 is YNNKEL (reference sequence). The CDR3 loop spans 15 amino acids. CDR3 DNA sequence: TGTGCCAGCAGCCAAGGTGTGCGACTTCAAGAGACCCAGTACTTC. This encodes CASSQGVRLQETQYF.

This clone was seen only once. The rearrangement uses TRBV14 and TRBJ1-3, with TRBD1 as a possible D gene (6 bases). The ends were cut back, 5 bases at V and 3 bases at J, with 14 bases in the middle. The germline CDR1 and CDR2 sequences are SGHDN and FVKESK. This CDR3 spans 15 amino acids. CDR3: CASSWDTRIGNTIYF. DNA of the CDR3: TGTGCCAGCAGCTGGGACACACGAATTGGAAACACCATATATTTT. The whole variable domain, filled in from reference TRBV14 and TRBJ1-3, reads EAGVTQFPSHSVIEKGQTVTLRCDPISGHDNLYWYRRVMGKEIKFLLHFVKESKQDESGMPNNRFLAERTGGTYSTLKVQPAELEDSGVYFCASSWDTRIGNTIYFGEGSWLTVV.

The V gene is TRBV6-5, the J gene TRBJ2-2; D possibly corresponds to TRBD1 (5 bases). Germline CDR1 and CDR2: MNHEY and SVGAGI. With 8 bases removed from V and 6 bases from J, the gap between germline ends came to 13 bases. This CDR3 is built from 13 residues. CDR3 DNA: TGTGCCAGCTCGGCCAGGGTTCCCGGGGAGCTGTTTTTT. Residues: CASSARVPGELFF.

This chain links TRBV6-6 with TRBJ1-6, with D hard to call. V lost 5 bases to trimming and J lost 4 bases, with 18 bases between them. Germline V gives CDR1 MNHNY, CDR2 SVGAGI (reference sequence). The CDR3 sequence is 17 residues long. As DNA, the CDR3 is TGTGCCAGCAGTCGCCTTTTGCGGCAAAATTATAATTCACCCCTCCACTTT. Translated: CASSRLLRQNYNSPLHF.

V usage is TRBV7-9 and J usage is TRBJ1-2; 7 bases align to TRBD1. The V gene end was trimmed by 4 bases and the J gene end by 4 bases; junction bases not matched to a gene: 12. The CDR3 contains 16 residues. Germline CDR1 SEHNR, CDR2 FQNEAQ (reference sequence). The CDR3 coding sequence is TGTGCCAGCAGCTCTACAGGGGCCTACGATACCTATGGCTACACCTTC. Its translation is CASSSTGAYDTYGYTF.

The chain combines TRBV13 with TRBJ2-1, with 8 bases lining up with TRBD1. Germline CDR1 PRHDT, CDR2 FYEKMQ (reference sequence). The CDR3 is made up of 16 amino acids. The junction had 6 bases not matched to a gene; V was cut back by 5 bases and J by 0 bases. Written as DNA, the CDR3 is TGTGCCAGCAGCCTAAACAGGGGGATCTCCTACAATGAGCAGTTCTTC. Translation: CASSLNRGISYNEQFF.

The chain combines TRBV30 with TRBJ1-1; possibly TRBD1 for D (5 bases). V was shortened by 5 bases and J by 1 base, with 11 bases between the two germline ends. This CDR3 is 13 amino acids long. Germline V gives CDR1 GTSNPN, CDR2 SVGIG (reference sequence). CDR3 sequence reads: CAWGHTWNTEAFF. The CDR3 DNA reads as TGTGCCTGGGGACATACTTGGAACACTGAAGCTTTCTTT.

In the case of this clone: This specimen includes other DNA sequences encoding the same CDR3. V usage is TRBV7-9 and J usage is TRBJ1-1; D not resolved. The CDR3 has 15 amino acids. Germline lookup yields CDR1 SEHNR and CDR2 FQNEAQ (reference sequence). V was cut by 1 base and J by 0 bases, with 9 bases left in between. The DNA for the CDR3 is TGTGCCAGCAGCTTAGATGGCACAGTGAACACTGAAGCTTTCTTT. Translating gives CASSLDGTVNTEAFF.

The chain combines TRBV24-1 with TRBJ2-1; 8 nucleotides line up with TRBD1. Germline loops: CDR1 KGHDR, CDR2 SFDVKD. The CDR3 has 16 residues. J was trimmed by 5 bases and V by 4 bases; bases with no gene match: 9. CDR3 region: CATSDPTGGPHNEQFF. CDR3 nucleotides: TGTGCCACCAGTGACCCCACAGGGGGGCCCCACAATGAGCAGTTCTTC.

A word on this clone: The identical CDR3 is also encoded by other nucleotide sequences in the sample. This chain links TRBV6-4 with TRBJ1-1; D perhaps matches TRBD1 (5 bases). Germline CDR1 and CDR2: MRHNA and SNTAGT. Trimming removed 0 bases at V and 4 bases at J, with 9 bases between. This CDR3 region has 14 residues. The CDR3 is CASSDSDRGTEAFF. As DNA, the CDR3 is TGTGCCAGCAGTGACTCGGATAGGGGCACTGAAGCTTTCTTT.

V is TRBV27 and J is TRBJ1-6, with D uncertain. The CDR3 is made up of 13 amino acids. Germline CDR1 and CDR2: MNHEY and SMNVEV (reference sequence). V gave up 3 bases and J gave up 9 bases, with 9 bases separating them. This CDR3 is CASSLDFGSPLHF. In nucleotides, the CDR3 is TGTGCCAGCAGTTTGGACTTCGGTTCACCCCTCCACTTT.

This clone was found a few times. The chain joins TRBV29-1 to TRBJ1-5, with 7 nucleotides matching TRBD1. CDR1 is SQVTM, CDR2 ANQGSEA, per germline. This CDR3 comprises 16 residues. The V and J ends lost 6 bases and 4 bases, in that order; junction bases with no gene match: 15. CDR3 coding DNA: TGCAGCGTCGAGCTCCACAGGGGACGTACGAATCAGCCCCAGCATTTT. Translated, it gives CSVELHRGRTNQPQHF.

The V call is TRBV24-1, the J call TRBJ1-5; D gene ambiguous. This CDR3 is built from 14 residues. Germline V lookup: CDR1 KGHDR, CDR2 SFDVKD. The V end lost 5 bases, the J end lost 3 bases, and 10 bases lay between the germline ends. The CDR3 spells CATSVGRDNQPQHF. CDR3 in DNA: TGTGCCACCAGTGTTGGACGGGACAATCAGCCCCAGCATTTT.